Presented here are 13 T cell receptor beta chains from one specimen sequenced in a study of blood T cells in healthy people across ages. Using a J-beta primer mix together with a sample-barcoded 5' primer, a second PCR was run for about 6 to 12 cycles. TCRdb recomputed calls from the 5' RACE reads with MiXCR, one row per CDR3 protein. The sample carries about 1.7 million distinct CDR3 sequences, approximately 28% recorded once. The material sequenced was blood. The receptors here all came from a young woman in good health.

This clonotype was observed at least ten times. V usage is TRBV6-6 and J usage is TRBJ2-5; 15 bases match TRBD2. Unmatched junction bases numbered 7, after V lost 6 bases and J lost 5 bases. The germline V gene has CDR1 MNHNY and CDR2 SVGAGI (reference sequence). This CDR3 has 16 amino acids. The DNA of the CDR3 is TGTGCCAGCAGGCAAACCGGGACTAGCGGGGGGGAGACCCAGTACTTC. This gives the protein CASRQTGTSGGETQYF.

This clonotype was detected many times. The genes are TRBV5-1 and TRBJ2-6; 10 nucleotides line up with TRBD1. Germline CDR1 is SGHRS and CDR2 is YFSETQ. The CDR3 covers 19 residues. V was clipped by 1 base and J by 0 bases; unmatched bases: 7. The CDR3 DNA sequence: TGCGCCAGCAGCTTGTGGAGGACAGGGGGAGTCTCTGGGGCCAACGTCCTGACTTTC. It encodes CASSLWRTGGVSGANVLTF.

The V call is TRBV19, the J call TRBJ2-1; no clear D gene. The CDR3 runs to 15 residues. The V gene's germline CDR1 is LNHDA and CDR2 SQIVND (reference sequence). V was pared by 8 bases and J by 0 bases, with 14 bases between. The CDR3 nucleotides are TGTGCCAGTCGTTGGCGGAGAGGCTCCTACAATGAGCAGTTCTTC. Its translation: CASRWRRGSYNEQFF.

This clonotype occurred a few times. The CDR3 nucleotides are TGCAGTGCTTTAGCGGGGGGGCTCCGCTACAATGAGCAGTTCTTC. Amino acids: CSALAGGLRYNEQFF. This rearrangement joins TRBV20-1 to TRBJ2-1; 11 nucleotides agree with TRBD2. CDR3 length: 15 amino acids. Germline CDR1 is DFQATT and CDR2 is SNEGSKA (reference sequence). V lost 5 bases, J lost 3 bases, and 6 bases stayed unmatched.

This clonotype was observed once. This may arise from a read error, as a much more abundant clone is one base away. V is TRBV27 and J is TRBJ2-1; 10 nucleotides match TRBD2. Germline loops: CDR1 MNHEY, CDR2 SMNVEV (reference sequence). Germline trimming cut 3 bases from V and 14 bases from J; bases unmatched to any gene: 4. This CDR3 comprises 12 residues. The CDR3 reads CASSLSGRAEFF. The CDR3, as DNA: TGTGCCAGCAGTTTGAGCGGGAGGGCGGAGTTCTTC.

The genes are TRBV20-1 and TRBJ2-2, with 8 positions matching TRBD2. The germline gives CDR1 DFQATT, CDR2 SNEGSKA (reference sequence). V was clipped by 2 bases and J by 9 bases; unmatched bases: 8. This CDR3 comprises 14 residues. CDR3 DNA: TGCAGTGCTAGACCAGCGGGAGTAAGCTGGGAGCTGTTTTTT. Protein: CSARPAGVSWELFF.

Here the CDR3 reads CASSSRDRGNTYEQYF. The CDR3 DNA reads as TGTGCCAGCAGCAGCCGGGACAGGGGGAATACCTACGAGCAGTACTTC. The J gene is TRBJ2-7, the V gene TRBV9; 11 bases are a match to TRBD1. The germline gives CDR1 SGDLS, CDR2 YYNGEE. Unmatched junction bases numbered 8, after V lost 4 bases and J lost 2 bases. This CDR3 spans 16 amino acids.

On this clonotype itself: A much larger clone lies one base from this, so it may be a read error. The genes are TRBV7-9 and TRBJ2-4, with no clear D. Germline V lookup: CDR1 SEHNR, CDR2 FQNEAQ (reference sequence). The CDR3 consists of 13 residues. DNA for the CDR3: TGTGCCAGCAGCCCCGCGTCAGCCAACGAGCAGGACTTC. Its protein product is CASSPASANEQDF.

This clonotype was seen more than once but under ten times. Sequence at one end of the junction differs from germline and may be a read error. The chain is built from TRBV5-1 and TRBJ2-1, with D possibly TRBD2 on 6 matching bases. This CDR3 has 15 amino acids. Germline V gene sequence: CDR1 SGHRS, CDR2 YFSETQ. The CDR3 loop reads CANSGGGSSYNEQFF. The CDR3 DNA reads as TGCGCCAACAGCGGAGGAGGGAGCTCCTACAATGAGCAGTTCTTC.

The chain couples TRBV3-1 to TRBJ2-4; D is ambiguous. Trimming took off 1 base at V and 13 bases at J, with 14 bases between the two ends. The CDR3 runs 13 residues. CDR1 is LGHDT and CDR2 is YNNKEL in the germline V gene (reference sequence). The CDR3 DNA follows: TGTGCCAGCAGCCAAGTAAGGGTCAATGAGCAGTACTTC. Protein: CASSQVRVNEQYF.

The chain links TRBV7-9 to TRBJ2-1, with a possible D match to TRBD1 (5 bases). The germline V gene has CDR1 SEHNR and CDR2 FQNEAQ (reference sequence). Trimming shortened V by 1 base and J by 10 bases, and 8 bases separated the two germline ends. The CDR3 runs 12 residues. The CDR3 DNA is TGTGCCAGCAGCTTAGAGAAGGGGGAGCAGTTCTTC. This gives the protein CASSLEKGEQFF. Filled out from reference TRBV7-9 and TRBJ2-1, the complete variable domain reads DTGVSQNPRHKITKRGQNVTFRCDPISEHNRLYWYRQTLGQGPEFLTYFQNEAQLEKSRLLSDRFSAERPKGSFSTLEIQRTEQGDSAMYLCASSLEKGEQFFGPGTRLTVL.

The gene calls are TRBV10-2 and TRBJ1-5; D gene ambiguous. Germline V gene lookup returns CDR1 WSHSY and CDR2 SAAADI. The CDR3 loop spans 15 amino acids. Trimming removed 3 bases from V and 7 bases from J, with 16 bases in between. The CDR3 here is CASSEGSGVSQPQHF. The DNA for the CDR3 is TGCGCCAGCAGTGAAGGGTCCGGGGTATCCCAGCCCCAGCATTTT.

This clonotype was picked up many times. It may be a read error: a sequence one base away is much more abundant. CDR3 coding DNA: TGTGCCAGCAGTGACAACGAGCAGTACTTC. This gives the protein CASSDNEQYF. This sequence joins TRBV28 and TRBJ2-7; D unresolved. Germline-derived CDR1 and CDR2 are MDHEN and SYDVKM. Trimming stripped 5 bases from V and 5 bases from J, with 4 bases between. The CDR3 has 10 amino acids.